In its sample, the clone carrying this TCR beta chain was seen a few times. Its antigen remains unknown. The germline V gene has CDR1 KGHSH and CDR2 LQKENI. V shed 2 bases and J shed 4 bases, with 6 bases lying between them. This CDR3 region has 13 residues. This sample stems from a study of cytomegalovirus exposure and HLA in healthy donors. Study results and limitations: About 90% or about 30% of the time was how often most TCR beta V segments were productive, according to an earlier analysis. The study recorded about 150 TCR beta chains that were cytomegalovirus-associated.

The PCR used 60 Vbeta and 13 Jbeta primers. Profiling relied on immunoSEQ multiplex PCR, and the TCRdb table lists in-frame clones only, not all of them. The repertoire holds 95,000 to 150,000 clones, with less than 20% as singletons. The sequencing sample was made of PBMCs. This clonotype originated in a woman between 18 and 29 years old in good health and CMV-seronegative. The chain recombines TRBV18 with TRBJ1-3, with D uncertain. The CDR3 DNA reads as TGTGCCAGCTCACCAAGCGGAGGAAACACCATATATTTT. Its translation is CASSPSGGNTIYF.